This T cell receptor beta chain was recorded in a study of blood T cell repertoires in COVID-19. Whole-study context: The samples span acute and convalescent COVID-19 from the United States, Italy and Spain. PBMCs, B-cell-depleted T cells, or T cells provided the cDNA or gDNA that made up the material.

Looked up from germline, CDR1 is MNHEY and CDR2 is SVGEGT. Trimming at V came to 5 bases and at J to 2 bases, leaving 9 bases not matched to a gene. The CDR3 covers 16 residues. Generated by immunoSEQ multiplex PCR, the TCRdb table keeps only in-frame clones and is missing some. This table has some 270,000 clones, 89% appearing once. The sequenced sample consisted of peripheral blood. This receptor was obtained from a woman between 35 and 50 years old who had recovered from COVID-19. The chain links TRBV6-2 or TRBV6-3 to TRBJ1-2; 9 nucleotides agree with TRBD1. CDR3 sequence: CASSKHRDRDNYGYTF. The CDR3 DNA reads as TGTGCCAGCAGTAAACACCGGGACAGGGACAACTATGGCTACACCTTC.